This TCR beta chain is from a study of molecular identifiers for immune sequencing clone quantification. Study-wide results and limits: Sharing of a barcode by identical TCR molecules could cause highly expanded clone sizes to be underestimated.

The V gene's germline CDR1 is SGHVS and CDR2 FQNEAQ. The CDR3 has 16 amino acids. Trimming took 4 bases from V and 4 from J, leaving 18 bases between them. Preparation methods for the bulk TCR libraries were those previously described, with listed TCR primers. TCRdb ran MiXCR on the PCR reads and lists one entry per CDR3 protein. This table has approximately 550,000 distinct CDR3 sequences, about a quarter appearing once. The authors sorted naive CD8 T cells as CD8+CD4-CCR7+CD45RA+. With regard to this clonotype: As yet, its antigen is unknown.

The sequenced sample consisted of naive CD8+ T cells from blood, with Jurkat cell RNA spiked in. Noted subset: FACS-sorted CD8+CD4-CCR7+CD45RA+ naive T cells. J is TRBJ2-3 and V is TRBV7-8; D remains ambiguous. This sequence was found in a human donor in good health. Some libraries in this study had Jurkat cell RNA spiked in. The CDR3 nucleotides are TGTGCCAGCAGCTCCTCGACGTGGTATGGGGCAGATACGCAGTATTTT. Translated, it gives CASSSSTWYGADTQYF.